A single sample is the source of the 30 T cell receptor beta chains below, sequenced in a study. TCRdb analysed the 5' RACE reads with MiXCR anew, one entry per CDR3 protein. The data contain tens of thousands of distinct CDR3 sequences, roughly a fifth of them seen just once; the ten biggest clones take up 4%. Treg sorting used a CD4+CD25+CD127-/low gate. Sequenced material: Tregs sorted from blood. These receptors were taken from a female donor with breast cancer.

As concerns this clonotype: A much larger clone is a single base away; this may be a read error. Because the CDR3 is missing its conserved closing phenylalanine or tryptophan, this is likely a read error. The CDR3 region has the DNA TGTGCCACCCTAGACACCACCAACACTGAAGCTTTCCTT. This encodes CATLDTTNTEAFL. This sequence joins TRBV19 and TRBJ1-1; D is uncertain. Trimming pared 10 bases from V and 2 bases from J, leaving 14 bases between. The length of the CDR3 is 13 residues. The germline V gene has CDR1 LNHDA and CDR2 SQIVND (reference sequence).

As regards this clonotype: A junction end diverges from the germline sequence, so it may reflect a read error. The CDR3 DNA reads TGTGCCGGCAGCGCGGTTTCGGGTTCCTACAATGAGCAGTTCTTC. Its translation is CAGSAVSGSYNEQFF. The chain has TRBV9 and TRBJ2-1; no reliable D call. Germline CDR1 SGDLS, CDR2 YYNGEE. The CDR3 spans 15 residues.

This clonotype has at least ten counts. The gene calls are TRBV27 and TRBJ1-6; 8 bases are shared with TRBD1. This CDR3 contains 16 residues. The V segment lost 0 bases and the J segment 7 bases; nucleotides outside the gene matches: 5. Germline-derived CDR1 and CDR2 are MNHEY and SMNVEV (reference sequence). CDR3 coding DNA: TGTGCCAGCAGTTTATCCTGGACAGGGTTGAATTCACCCCTCCACTTT. Protein: CASSLSWTGLNSPLHF.

About this clonotype: One end of the junction does not line up with germline, which may come from a read error. CDR3 amino acids: CTSSQEDGTAGYEQYF. CDR3 nucleotides: TGCACCAGCAGCCAAGAGGACGGGACAGCGGGCTACGAGCAGTACTTC. The chain recombines TRBV4-1 with TRBJ2-7; D is perhaps TRBD1 (7 bases). This CDR3 comprises 16 residues. CDR1 MGHRA and CDR2 YSYEKL come from the germline V gene.

At least ten counts were recorded for this clonotype. The chain couples TRBV9 to TRBJ2-7; 9 nucleotides match TRBD2. CDR1 SGDLS and CDR2 YYNGEE come from the germline V gene. J lost 7 bases, V lost 3 bases, and 17 bases had no gene match. The CDR3 extends over 17 amino acids. CDR3 region: CASSARGGVAGVDEQYF. The CDR3 bases are TGTGCCAGCAGCGCCCGGGGGGGAGTAGCGGGAGTTGATGAGCAGTACTTC.

CDR3 nucleotides: TGCGCCAGCAGCCCAAGGGACCTCTACAATGAGCAGTTCTTC. Protein product: CASSPRDLYNEQFF. This chain joins TRBV5-1 and TRBJ2-1; D possibly matches TRBD1 or TRBD2 (5 bases each). Trimming removed 4 bases from V and 3 bases from J, with 11 bases in between. Germline V CDR1 and CDR2: SGHRS, YFSETQ. There are 14 residues in the CDR3.

With regard to this clonotype: A read error may explain this, as a much larger clone is one base away. The CDR3 carries no conserved terminal phenylalanine or tryptophan, so it likely arises from a read error. This rearrangement joins TRBV7-9 to TRBJ1-1, with D maybe TRBD1 (5 bases). CDR1 SEHNR and CDR2 FQNEAQ come from the germline V gene (reference sequence). This CDR3 has 13 amino acids. Trimming removed 2 bases at V and 4 bases at J, with 8 bases between. CDR3 loop: CASSLSGATEAFS. The DNA of the CDR3 is TGTGCCAGCAGCTTATCTGGGGCCACTGAAGCTTTCTCT.

V gene TRBV7-8 combines with J gene TRBJ1-4; D perhaps matches TRBD1 (5 bases). V was clipped by 8 bases and J by 5 bases, with 21 bases between them. This CDR3 contains 16 residues. The germline V gene has CDR1 SGHVS and CDR2 FQNEAQ. The CDR3 protein is CASCKDGGYPNEKLFF. CDR3 bases: TGTGCCAGCTGCAAGGATGGGGGATATCCCAATGAAAAACTGTTTTTT.

In this sample, this clonotype turned up many times. The chain carries TRBV12-5 and TRBJ2-1; D may be TRBD2 (5 bases). The ends were cut back, 2 bases at V and 8 bases at J, with 13 bases in the middle. Germline assignment: CDR1 LGHNT and CDR2 FRNRAP. The CDR3 contains 14 residues. Here the CDR3 DNA reads TGTGCTAGTGGTTTGAACTCCGGGATCGATGAGCAGTTCTTC. Its translation: CASGLNSGIDEQFF.

The rearrangement links TRBV4-1 to TRBJ2-7; possible D gene TRBD1, 6 bases. The V end was cut by 1 base, the J end by 1 base, with 14 bases between. CDR1 is MGHRA, CDR2 YSYEKL, per germline. The CDR3 contains 16 residues. The CDR3 loop reads CASSQGPTGLSYEQYF. Written as DNA, the CDR3 is TGCGCCAGCAGCCAAGGACCAACAGGGTTATCCTACGAGCAGTACTTC.

This clonotype was detected many times. V usage is TRBV5-1 and J usage is TRBJ2-1; D is unclear. The CDR3 consists of 15 residues. Germline CDR1 reads SGHRS; CDR2 reads YFSETQ. V gave up 1 base and J gave up 2 bases, with 10 bases separating them. The CDR3 protein is CASSLKRHPYNEQFF. The CDR3 DNA is TGCGCCAGCAGCTTGAAGCGACACCCCTACAATGAGCAGTTCTTC.

This clonotype was counted only a few times. The V call is TRBV20-1, the J call TRBJ1-5; possibly TRBD1 for D (6 bases). V was pared by 2 bases and J by 4 bases, with 9 bases between. The germline V gene has CDR1 DFQATT and CDR2 SNEGSKA (reference sequence). The CDR3 runs 13 residues. DNA for the CDR3: TGCAGTGCTAGACCACAGGGAAATCAGCCCCAGCATTTT. Residues: CSARPQGNQPQHF.

The chain combines TRBV12-3 or TRBV12-4 with TRBJ2-5; TRBD2 matches at 8 bases. The J segment lost 3 bases and the V segment lost 7 bases, leaving 4 bases of the junction unmatched. This CDR3 contains 13 residues. This CDR3 reads CASKGAGEETQYF. The CDR3 DNA reads as TGTGCCAGCAAAGGAGCGGGAGAAGAGACCCAGTACTTC.

To note about this clonotype: A much larger clone is a single base away; this may be a read error. Without the conserved terminal phenylalanine or tryptophan, this CDR3 likely stems from a read error. V gene TRBV12-3 or TRBV12-4 combines with J gene TRBJ2-7; a possible D gene is TRBD1 (5 bases). The CDR3 loop spans 11 amino acids. V lost 4 bases to trimming and J lost 4 bases, with 5 bases between them. The chain's CDR3 is CASSSGYEQYI. In DNA, the CDR3 is TGTGCCAGCAGTTCAGGGTACGAGCAGTACATC.

This clonotype was detected many times. The chain recombines TRBV9 with TRBJ2-1; weak D call: TRBD1 (6 bases). The CDR3 loop spans 15 amino acids. Per the germline V gene, CDR1 is SGDLS and CDR2 is YYNGEE. With 4 bases removed from V and 3 bases from J, the gap between germline ends came to 14 bases. The CDR3 is CASSLGGSGYNEQFF. As DNA, the CDR3 is TGTGCCAGCAGCTTAGGGGGATCGGGCTACAATGAGCAGTTCTTC.

In regard to this clonotype: Since a much larger clone is just one base distant, this may be a read error. The chain joins TRBV20-1 to TRBJ1-2; D is unresolved. V lost 5 bases to trimming and J lost 2 bases, with 21 bases between them. The CDR3 is made up of 16 amino acids. Germline values: CDR1 DFQATT, CDR2 SNEGSKA (reference sequence). The CDR3 bases are TGCAGTGCTGCAGCCGGGGAAAAGGGAAGAAACTATGGCTACACCTTC. It yields the protein CSAAAGEKGRNYGYTF.

DNA for the CDR3: TGTGCCAGCAGTCCTATACGAGAGACTCCGGAGCAGTACTTC. Its protein product is CASSPIRETPEQYF. The V gene is TRBV6-1, the J gene TRBJ2-7; D is undetermined. Germline values: CDR1 MNHNS, CDR2 SASEGT. Deletions cut 5 bases from V and 7 bases from J, with 18 bases between. This CDR3 spans 14 amino acids.

This clonotype was found a few times. The chain carries TRBV7-9 and TRBJ2-1, with D maybe TRBD2 (5 bases). This CDR3 spans 16 amino acids. V dropped 3 bases and J dropped 8 bases, with 20 bases sitting between them. Germline V lookup: CDR1 SEHNR, CDR2 FQNEAQ (reference sequence). CDR3 region: CASSFYSGLGADEQFF. CDR3 in DNA: TGTGCCAGCAGCTTCTACTCAGGACTGGGCGCGGATGAGCAGTTCTTC. The complete variable domain, with remaining parts taken from reference TRBV7-9 and TRBJ2-1, reads DTGVSQNPRHKITKRGQNVTFRCDPISEHNRLYWYRQTLGQGPEFLTYFQNEAQLEKSRLLSDRFSAERPKGSFSTLEIQRTEQGDSAMYLCASSFYSGLGADEQFFGPGTRLTVL.

This clonotype was observed a few times. This chain uses TRBV7-9 with TRBJ2-7; D is unclear. V was shortened by 2 bases and J by 0 bases, with 8 bases between the two germline ends. This CDR3 has 14 amino acids. The V gene's germline CDR1 is SEHNR and CDR2 FQNEAQ (reference sequence). CDR3 sequence (DNA): TGTGCCAGCAGCTTAATCGCCAGCTCCTACGAGCAGTACTTC. Amino acids: CASSLIASSYEQYF.

This sequence joins TRBV20-1 and TRBJ2-7, with D possibly matching TRBD2 (5 bases). Germline lookup yields CDR1 DFQATT and CDR2 SNEGSKA (reference sequence). This CDR3 region has 15 residues. The V gene lost 2 bases and the J gene lost 4 bases, with 18 bases spanning the gap. The CDR3 coding sequence is TGCAGTGCTAGACCCATCAGCGGTAAGACTTACGAGCAGTACTTC. This gives the protein CSARPISGKTYEQYF.

This clonotype was observed a handful of times. The chain recombines TRBV6-5 with TRBJ1-1, with a weak D call TRBD1 (6 bases). The CDR3 loop spans 15 amino acids. Trimming removed 2 bases from V and 4 bases from J, with 14 bases in between. CDR1 MNHEY and CDR2 SVGAGI come from the germline V gene. The CDR3 is CASSYEFRGFTEAFF. The CDR3, as DNA: TGTGCCAGCAGTTACGAATTCAGGGGATTCACTGAAGCTTTCTTT.

In its sample, this clonotype was seen a few times. The chain uses TRBV20-1 and TRBJ1-6; D is unresolved. Germline CDR1 reads DFQATT; CDR2 reads SNEGSKA (reference sequence). CDR3 length: 14 residues. V was cut by 5 bases and J by 6 bases, with 14 bases left in between. The CDR3 reads CSAQASGSNSPLHF. In nucleotides, the CDR3 is TGCAGTGCTCAGGCGTCAGGTTCTAATTCACCCCTCCACTTT.

On this clonotype: The conserved phenylalanine or tryptophan normally closing the CDR3 is absent here, so this likely arose from a read error. The chain couples TRBV7-9 to TRBJ2-3; D perhaps matches TRBD1 (5 bases). This CDR3 has 15 amino acids. Germline CDR1 SEHNR, CDR2 FQNEAQ (reference sequence). With 5 bases removed from V and 2 bases from J, the gap between germline ends came to 14 bases. In DNA form, the CDR3 reads TGTGCCAGCAGCGAGCTGGGGCTGCCCACAGATACGCAGTATTTA. The encoded protein is CASSELGLPTDTQYL.

The J gene is TRBJ2-1, the V gene TRBV7-3; 15 nucleotides line up with TRBD2. This CDR3 is 19 amino acids long. The germline V gene encodes CDR1 SGHTA and CDR2 FQGTGA. V shed 4 bases, J shed 8 bases, and the junction held 15 bases outside the gene matches. The CDR3 region is CASSSPAGLAGGFKDEQFF. DNA for the CDR3: TGTGCCAGCAGCTCCCCCGCGGGACTAGCGGGGGGATTCAAAGATGAGCAGTTCTTC. Drawing the rest from reference TRBV7-3 and TRBJ2-1, the complete variable domain is GAGVSQTPSNKVTEKGKYVELRCDPISGHTALYWYRQSLGQGPEFLIYFQGTGAADDSGLPNDRFFAVRPEGSVSTLKIQRTERGDSAVYLCASSSPAGLAGGFKDEQFFGPGTRLTVL.

This clonotype was counted once. A much larger clone differs by one base, so this may be a read error. The V and J genes are TRBV3-1 and TRBJ2-5, with D perhaps assigned TRBD1 or TRBD2 (5 bases each). The V end was cut by 5 bases, the J end by 5 bases, with 18 bases between. The V gene's germline CDR1 is LGHDT and CDR2 YNNKEL (reference sequence). This CDR3 has 15 amino acids. The CDR3 DNA sequence: TGTGCCAGCAGCACCCGGGACCCCGGGGAGGAGACCCAGTACTTC. It yields the protein CASSTRDPGEETQYF.

The chain links TRBV13 to TRBJ1-6; D possibly corresponds to TRBD1 (6 bases). CDR1 is PRHDT and CDR2 is FYEKMQ in the germline V gene (reference sequence). CDR3 length equals 18 residues. V lost 2 bases to trimming and J lost 0 bases, with 14 bases between them. The CDR3 DNA reads TGTGCCAGCAGCTTAACGATGGGGGCCAGCTCCTATAATTCACCCCTCCACTTT. Amino acids: CASSLTMGASSYNSPLHF.

About this clonotype itself: A read error may be the cause here, since a much bigger clone is one base away. CDR3: CASSPQQGGRSPLHF. As DNA, the CDR3 is TGTGCCAGCAGCCCCCAACAGGGCGGTAGGTCACCCCTCCACTTT. This rearrangement joins TRBV6-5 to TRBJ1-6; D perhaps matches TRBD1 (6 bases). CDR3 length: 15 residues. Trimming cost V 6 bases and J 10 bases, with 19 bases left between them. Germline CDR1 MNHEY, CDR2 SVGAGI.

This chain uses TRBV20-1 with TRBJ2-7; 7 nucleotides agree with TRBD2. With 2 bases clipped from V and 0 bases from J, the junction kept 10 bases outside the gene matches. Germline assignment: CDR1 DFQATT and CDR2 SNEGSKA (reference sequence). CDR3 length: 16 amino acids. CDR3 nucleotide sequence: TGCAGTGCTAGATATTTTAGCCAGCGGGGCTCCTACGAGCAGTACTTC. Amino acid sequence: CSARYFSQRGSYEQYF.

To note about this clonotype: This may arise from a read error, as a much more abundant clone is one base away. This CDR3 is CASSTGTRNTEALF. The CDR3 nucleotides read TGCGCCAGCAGCACAGGGACGAGGAACACTGAAGCTCTCTTT. This chain joins TRBV5-1 and TRBJ1-1; tentative D call: TRBD1 (6 bases). This CDR3 has 14 amino acids. Germline V gene sequence: CDR1 SGHRS, CDR2 YFSETQ.

This clonotype was counted only a few times. This rearrangement joins TRBV10-2 to TRBJ1-5, with no clear D. CDR1 is WSHSY and CDR2 is SAAADI in the germline V gene. The V gene lost 3 bases and the J gene lost 7 bases, with 10 bases spanning the gap. This CDR3 has 13 residues. CDR3 bases: TGCGCCAGCAGTGAAGGGTCACGGCAGCCCCAGCATTTT. This codes for CASSEGSRQPQHF.